This T cell receptor beta chain was obtained from a study of blood T cells in healthy people across ages. The people who gave samples were healthy Caucasians from Russia, aged about 6 to 100. CDR3 length: 14 residues. Germline V lookup: CDR1 SGDLS, CDR2 YYNGEE. Trimming shortened V by 1 base and J by 7 bases, and 11 bases separated the two germline ends. Then a second PCR, running about 6 to 12 cycles, was carried out with a sample-barcoded 5' primer and a J-beta primer mix. Individual samples furnished no less than 2.5 million CDR3-containing paired-end reads apiece. Each CDR3 protein gets one entry after TCRdb re-called the 5' RACE reads with MiXCR. The table lists 600,000 to 1,000,000 distinct CDR3 sequences, 58% of them singletons. Findings and caveats of the study: Researchers said unsorted PBMCs prevented a conclusive naive versus antigen-experienced comparison.

The sample holds one count of this clonotype. What it recognizes is unknown. The sequenced material came from blood. The clonotype was recovered from a man aged 25-40 years in good health. The rearrangement links TRBV9 to TRBJ2-2; tentative D call: TRBD2 (6 bases). The CDR3 here is CASSVRSEGGELFF. The CDR3 DNA is TGTGCCAGCAGCGTAAGGTCGGAGGGCGGGGAGCTGTTTTTT. Full variable domain (missing parts from reference TRBV9 and TRBJ2-2): DSGVTQTPKHLITATGQRVTLRCSPRSGDLSVYWYQQSLDQGLQFLIQYYNGEERAKGNILERFSAQQFPDLHSELNLSSLELGDSALYFCASSVRSEGGELFFGEGSRLTVL.